The entry below describes one TCR beta chain. The data stem from a study of breast tumors, draining lymph nodes, adjacent tissues. TCRdb used MiXCR to reprocess the multiplex PCR reads, holding one entry per CDR3 protein. The data contain under 80,000 distinct CDR3 sequences, around two fifths of them singletons. The CDR3 covers 17 residues. Unmatched junction bases numbered 12, after V lost 5 bases and J lost 6 bases. The germline V gene encodes CDR1 SGHTA and CDR2 FQGTGA. The receptor comes from a female donor with breast cancer. Some clones in this sample may be carry-over from other donors' samples. The rearrangement uses TRBV7-3 and TRBJ2-3; 12 nucleotides line up with TRBD2. The specimen sequenced was breast tumor tissue. The CDR3 is CASSPGASGGARDTQYF. The CDR3 DNA sequence: TGTGCCAGCAGCCCTGGGGCTAGCGGGGGGGCGCGTGATACGCAGTATTTT.